The 20 T cell receptor beta chains below were found in one sample sequenced in a study of T cells in Graves' hyperthyroidism and ophthalmopathy (dated by TCRdb to between 2018 and 2020). The library was prepared using multiplex PCR. The sample was run on an Illumina HiSeq 2000. The TCR beta CDR3 regions were amplified from the RNA transcripts. The TCR CDR3 was subjected to a first round of RT-PCR using the HTBI primer set and the Qiagen OneStep RT-PCR kit. TCRdb itself trimmed the public reads at Q25 with fastp, ran MiXCR and retained productive beta chains. Merged by CDR3 protein, the rows form single entries marked with the most common genes and DNA. The sample table records 800,000 or so distinct CDR3 sequences; more than 30% of these occur just once. Around 9.3% of the sample goes to the ten largest clones. The sequencing sample was made of blood. Receptors were obtained from a man between 18 and 29 years old with Graves' hyperthyroidism.

This clonotype was found once. The rearrangement uses TRBV7-4 and TRBJ2-7; D might be TRBD2 (5 bases). There are 14 residues in the CDR3. V was shortened by 6 bases and J by 2 bases, with 14 bases between the two germline ends. CDR1 and CDR2 from the germline V gene are SGHVT and SQSDAQ. CDR3 region: CASRPGGIPYEQYF. In DNA form, the CDR3 reads TGTGCCAGCAGACCCGGAGGAATTCCCTACGAGCAGTACTTC.

CDR3 protein: CASSLFGGVETQYF. Here the CDR3 DNA reads TGTGCCAGCAGCTTGTTCGGGGGGGTAGAGACCCAGTACTTC. This sequence joins TRBV5-6 and TRBJ2-5; TRBD2 matches 8 bases. V lost 1 base, J lost 4 bases, and 3 bases stayed unmatched. The CDR3 runs to 14 residues. The V gene's germline CDR1 is SGHDT and CDR2 YYEEEE.

This clonotype has ten or more counts. The V and J genes are TRBV14 and TRBJ1-3, with 8 bases matching TRBD1. J was trimmed by 7 bases and V by 3 bases; bases with no gene match: 8. The CDR3 is 15 amino acids. Germline values: CDR1 SGHDN, CDR2 FVKESK. The CDR3 region is CASSQDRVGRNTIYF. The CDR3 bases are TGTGCCAGCAGCCAGGACAGGGTTGGACGGAACACCATATATTTT.

The rearrangement uses TRBV20-1 and TRBJ2-3, with D possibly matching TRBD2 (5 bases). Trimming removed 3 bases at V and 0 bases at J, with 10 bases between. In germline, CDR1 is DFQATT, CDR2 SNEGSKA (reference sequence). This CDR3 has 14 amino acids. The CDR3: CSASSVASTDTQYF. Here the CDR3 DNA reads TGCAGTGCTAGTAGCGTCGCTAGCACAGATACGCAGTATTTT.

The chain is built from TRBV15 and TRBJ2-1, with D unresolved. The CDR3 consists of 14 residues. The germline V and J ends were trimmed by 4 bases and 8 bases, with 15 bases remaining between them. CDR1 LNHNV and CDR2 YYDKDF come from the germline V gene (reference sequence). The CDR3 sequence: CATSIELAVDEQFF. The CDR3 DNA reads as TGTGCCACCAGCATAGAACTGGCTGTTGATGAGCAGTTCTTC.

On this clonotype itself: As the CDR3 is not closed by the conserved phenylalanine or tryptophan, this likely results from a read error. The chain links TRBV6-5 to TRBJ2-7; 8 bases are a match to TRBD2. This CDR3 is 15 amino acids long. Germline V gene data show CDR1 as MNHEY and CDR2 as SVGAGI. This chain's CDR3 is CAGSYSSGPSYEQYL. CDR3 bases: TGTGCCGGCAGTTACTCTAGCGGGCCTTCCTACGAGCAGTACCTC.

For this clonotype: One end of the junction is discordant with germline, which a read error may explain. The chain uses TRBV13 and TRBJ2-3; the match to TRBD2 covers 9 bases. The germline V gene has CDR1 PRHDT and CDR2 FYEKMQ (reference sequence). CDR3 length: 14 residues. CDR3 sequence reads: CASQRGAPGDTQYF. The CDR3 nucleotides read TGCGCCAGCCAGCGGGGGGCCCCGGGAGATACGCAGTATTTT.

With respect to this clonotype: Since a much larger clone is just one base distant, this may be a read error. This likely comes from a read error, as the CDR3 has no conserved phenylalanine or tryptophan at its end. The V and J genes are TRBV2 and TRBJ1-1; D perhaps matches TRBD1 (5 bases). CDR1 SNHLY and CDR2 FYNNEI come from the germline V gene. V was trimmed by 5 bases and J by 3 bases, leaving 19 bases between them. This CDR3 has 16 amino acids. The CDR3 bases are TGTGCCAGCAGTCACGCACCAACAGGTGGGGACACTGAAGCTTTCCTT. Its translation is CASSHAPTGGDTEAFL.

The V and J genes are TRBV29-1 and TRBJ2-7, with TRBD1 matching 9 bases. Germline V gene data show CDR1 as SQVTM and CDR2 as ANQGSEA. V dropped 6 bases and J dropped 2; count of bases not matched to a gene: 8. This CDR3 region has 14 residues. The CDR3 nucleotides are TGCAGCGTATCTCGGACAGGGGCCCCCTACGAGCAGTACTTC. Protein sequence: CSVSRTGAPYEQYF.

The chain recombines TRBV7-2 with TRBJ2-5; D gene unclear. CDR1 and CDR2 from the germline V gene are SGHTA and FQGNSA. The CDR3 loop spans 13 amino acids. V was trimmed by 1 base and J by 4 bases, leaving 7 bases between them. This chain's CDR3 is CASSLDCRETQYF. DNA for the CDR3: TGTGCCAGCAGCTTAGATTGTAGAGAGACCCAGTACTTC.

The DNA for the CDR3 is TGCAGTGCCTCCGAAGGGACAGGATATGAAAAACTGTTTTTT. Its translation: CSASEGTGYEKLFF. The chain carries TRBV20-1 and TRBJ1-4; TRBD1 matches 8 bases. The CDR3 has 14 residues. Looked up from germline, CDR1 is DFQATT and CDR2 is SNEGSKA (reference sequence). Unmatched junction bases numbered 9, after V lost 6 bases and J lost 6 bases.

This clonotype has a handful of counts. The V and J genes are TRBV19 and TRBJ1-1; a possible D gene is TRBD1 (6 bases). CDR3 length equals 15 residues. CDR1 is LNHDA, CDR2 SQIVND, per germline (reference sequence). Trimming left V 5 bases short and J 4 bases short, with 17 bases between. Here the CDR3 reads CASSLNRERGTEAFF. CDR3 DNA: TGTGCCAGTAGTCTCAACAGGGAGCGGGGCACTGAAGCTTTCTTT.

The chain couples TRBV5-1 to TRBJ2-5, with 8 bases matching TRBD1. The V and J ends lost 0 bases and 1 base, in that order; junction bases with no gene match: 2. Germline V lookup: CDR1 SGHRS, CDR2 YFSETQ. The CDR3 is made up of 15 amino acids. The CDR3 nucleotides read TGCGCCAGCAGCTTGGTAGACAGGGGCCAAGAGACCCAGTACTTC. Protein: CASSLVDRGQETQYF. Together with reference TRBV5-1 and TRBJ2-5, the CDR3 gives the full variable domain: KAGVTQTPRYLIKTRGQQVTLSCSPISGHRSVSWYQQTPGQGLQFLFEYFSETQRNKGNFPGRFSGRQFSNSRSEMNVSTLELGDSALYLCASSLVDRGQETQYFGPGTRLLVL.

V and J are TRBV2 and TRBJ1-2; D uncertain. Trimming left V 5 bases short and J 8 bases short, with 9 bases between. Germline CDR1 is SNHLY and CDR2 is FYNNEI. The CDR3 totals 11 residues. CDR3 bases: TGTGCCAGCAGTCGACTAGCGGGCTACACCTTC. It specifies CASSRLAGYTF. The variable domain in full, with the rest retrieved from reference TRBV2 and TRBJ1-2, is EPEVTQTPSHQVTQMGQEVILRCVPISNHLYFYWYRQILGQKVEFLVSFYNNEISEKSEIFDDQFSVERPDGSNFTLKIRSTKLEDSAMYFCASSRLAGYTFGSGTRLTVV.

The chain joins TRBV19 to TRBJ2-2, with D possibly TRBD1 on 5 matching bases. V dropped 9 bases and J dropped 6 bases, with 11 bases sitting between them. The germline CDR1 and CDR2 sequences are LNHDA and SQIVND (reference sequence). The CDR3 covers 12 residues. The CDR3 spells CASLRGPGELFF. CDR3 coding DNA: TGTGCCAGCCTTAGGGGCCCCGGGGAGCTGTTTTTT.

This clonotype was detected only a few times. This sequence joins TRBV7-9 and TRBJ2-2, with D uncertain. The CDR3 totals 15 residues. Trimming removed 5 bases at V and 0 bases at J, with 10 bases between. The germline gives CDR1 SEHNR, CDR2 FQNEAQ (reference sequence). The CDR3 reads CASSRLDPNTGELFF. CDR3 bases: TGTGCCAGCAGCCGGTTGGATCCGAACACCGGGGAGCTGTTTTTT. Using reference TRBV7-9 and TRBJ2-2 for the parts outside the CDR3, the full variable domain is DTGVSQNPRHKITKRGQNVTFRCDPISEHNRLYWYRQTLGQGPEFLTYFQNEAQLEKSRLLSDRFSAERPKGSFSTLEIQRTEQGDSAMYLCASSRLDPNTGELFFGEGSRLTVL.

The chain combines TRBV11-3 with TRBJ1-1; TRBD1 is a possible D gene (5 bases). With 5 bases removed from V and 1 base from J, the gap between germline ends came to 11 bases. This CDR3 has 14 residues. Germline loops: CDR1 SGHNT, CDR2 YENEEA. This chain's CDR3 is CASSRGGKNTEAFF. In nucleotides, the CDR3 is TGTGCCAGCAGCCGCGGGGGAAAGAACACTGAAGCTTTCTTT.

This clonotype occurred a few times. The V call is TRBV9, the J call TRBJ1-2; D gene ambiguous. This CDR3 is 13 amino acids long. The ends were cut back, 3 bases at V and 5 bases at J, with 11 bases in the middle. Germline CDR1 is SGDLS and CDR2 is YYNGEE. The CDR3 is CASSGRTRYGYTF. CDR3 nucleotide sequence: TGTGCCAGCAGCGGACGGACTCGGTATGGCTACACCTTC.

This clonotype was observed many times. The chain combines TRBV10-2 with TRBJ1-1; D is perhaps TRBD1 (6 bases). The CDR3 contains 12 residues. Germline loops: CDR1 WSHSY, CDR2 SAAADI. V was shortened by 6 bases and J by 6 bases, with 11 bases between the two germline ends. The CDR3 region has the DNA TGCGCCAGCAGCGAACAGGGTGCTGAAGCTTTCTTT. Translating it yields CASSEQGAEAFF.

This clonotype has only one observation. The V and J genes are TRBV25-1 and TRBJ2-7; 9 bases are shared with TRBD1. CDR1 and CDR2 (germline): MGHDK, SYGVNS. J lost 3 bases, V lost 8 bases, and 11 bases had no gene match. The CDR3 is 15 residues long. The chain's CDR3 is CASSPVGTGRYEQYF. As DNA, the CDR3 is TGTGCCAGCTCCCCGGTCGGGACAGGGCGCTACGAGCAGTACTTC.